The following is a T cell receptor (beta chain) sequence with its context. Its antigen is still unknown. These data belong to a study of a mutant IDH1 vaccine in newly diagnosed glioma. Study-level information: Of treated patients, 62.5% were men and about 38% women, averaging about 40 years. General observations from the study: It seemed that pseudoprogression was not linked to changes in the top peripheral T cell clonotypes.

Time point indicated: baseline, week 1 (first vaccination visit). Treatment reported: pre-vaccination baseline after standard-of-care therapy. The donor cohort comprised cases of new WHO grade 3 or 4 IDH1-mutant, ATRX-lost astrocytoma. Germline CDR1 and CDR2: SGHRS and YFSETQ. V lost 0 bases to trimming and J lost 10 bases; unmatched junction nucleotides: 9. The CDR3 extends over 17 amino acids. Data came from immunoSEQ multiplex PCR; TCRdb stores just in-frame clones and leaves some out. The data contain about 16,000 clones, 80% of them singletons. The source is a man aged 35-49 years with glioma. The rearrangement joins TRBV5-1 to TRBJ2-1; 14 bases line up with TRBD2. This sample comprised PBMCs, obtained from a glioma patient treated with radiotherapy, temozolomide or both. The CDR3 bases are TGCGCCAGCAGCTTGGATGCGGGACTAGCGGGAGTAGGGGAGCAGTTCTTC. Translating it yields CASSLDAGLAGVGEQFF.